These 15 T cell receptor beta chains share one sample of origin, sequenced in a study of high-grade serous ovarian cancer treatment subgroups. Clones were read by immunoSEQ multiplex PCR, and TCRdb kept only the in-frame ones, dropping some. The data contain thousands of clones, 77% of them singletons. The tumor samples were collected prior to definitive surgery or chemotherapy. Sequencing was performed on tumor tissue. These receptors all come from a human donor with high-grade serous ovarian cancer.

The CDR3, as DNA: TGTGCCAGCAGTGAATCTGGGGTACGGGAGACCCAGTACTTC. This translates into CASSESGVRETQYF. V usage is TRBV25-1 and J usage is TRBJ2-5; unclear D gene. Germline CDR1 is MGHDK and CDR2 is SYGVNS. The CDR3 extends over 14 amino acids. Trimming took off 1 base at V and 5 bases at J, with 11 bases between the two ends. Complete variable domain (other parts from reference TRBV25-1 and TRBJ2-5): EADIYQTPRYLVIGTGKKITLECSQTMGHDKMYWYQQDPGMELHLIHYSYGVNSTEKGDLSSESTVSRIRTEHFPLTLESARPSHTSQYLCASSESGVRETQYFGPGTRLLVL.

V gene TRBV10-3 combines with J gene TRBJ2-6; 9 bases map to TRBD1. The CDR3 length is 17 residues. In germline, CDR1 is ENHRY, CDR2 SYGVKD. The V segment lost 10 bases and the J segment 2 bases; nucleotides outside the gene matches: 12. Written as DNA, the CDR3 is TGTGCCACCAGGGGTGGGACAGGGATCCCTGGGGCCAACGTCCTGACTTTC. Protein product: CATRGGTGIPGANVLTF.

The chain has TRBV5-1 and TRBJ2-2; a weak D match, TRBD2 (6 bases). Germline V gene data show CDR1 as SGHRS and CDR2 as YFSETQ. Trimming took off 0 bases at V and 3 bases at J, with 6 bases between the two ends. CDR3 size: 14 residues. The CDR3, as DNA: TGCGCCAGCAGCTTGGCGGGGGACACCGGGGAGCTGTTTTTT. It specifies CASSLAGDTGELFF.

The chain links TRBV19 to TRBJ1-2; 8 bases line up with TRBD1. This CDR3 has 16 residues. The V segment lost 7 bases and the J segment 4 bases; nucleotides outside the gene matches: 14. Germline V CDR1 and CDR2: LNHDA, SQIVND (reference sequence). For the CDR3, the DNA is TGTGCCAGTATGGGGCAGGGGGCCCGTTTGGGCTATGGCTACACCTTC. It specifies CASMGQGARLGYGYTF.

The J gene is TRBJ1-4, the V gene TRBV4-2; D unclear. Per germline, CDR1 LGHNA and CDR2 YNFKEQ. Trimming took off 6 bases at V and 4 bases at J, with 15 bases between the two ends. The CDR3 has 15 amino acids. CDR3 sequence: CASSEATGINEKLFF. CDR3 DNA: TGTGCCAGCAGTGAGGCGACCGGTATTAATGAAAAACTGTTTTTT.

V usage is TRBV6-4 and J usage is TRBJ1-2; the D gene is possibly TRBD1 (6 bases). Trimming left V 4 bases short and J 4 bases short, with 7 bases between. The CDR3 totals 12 residues. Germline CDR1 is MRHNA and CDR2 is SNTAGT. As DNA, the CDR3 is TGTGCCAGCAGTGCAGGGGTCTATGGCTACACCTTC. Its translation: CASSAGVYGYTF.

This clone occurred once. The chain couples TRBV2 to TRBJ2-1, with 10 bases lining up with TRBD2. The CDR3 covers 15 residues. V lost 2 bases, J lost 7 bases, and 5 bases stayed unmatched. Germline V gives CDR1 SNHLY, CDR2 FYNNEI. The CDR3 sequence: CASSEFSGRANEQFF. CDR3 nucleotides: TGTGCCAGCAGTGAATTCAGCGGGAGGGCTAATGAGCAGTTCTTC.

This clone was found a few times. The chain is built from TRBV7-9 and TRBJ2-2, with TRBD2 identical over 10 bases. CDR3 length: 15 residues. V lost 2 bases and J lost 4; bases outside the gene matches: 1. The germline V gene encodes CDR1 SEHNR and CDR2 FQNEAQ (reference sequence). CDR3 bases: TGTGCCAGCAGCTTACTAGCGGGAGTCACCGGGGAGCTGTTTTTT. Translation gives CASSLLAGVTGELFF. Using reference TRBV7-9 and TRBJ2-2 for the parts outside the CDR3, the full variable domain is DTGVSQNPRHKITKRGQNVTFRCDPISEHNRLYWYRQTLGQGPEFLTYFQNEAQLEKSRLLSDRFSAERPKGSFSTLEIQRTEQGDSAMYLCASSLLAGVTGELFFGEGSRLTVL.

The chain links TRBV6-1 to TRBJ2-7; 8 bases are a match to TRBD1. CDR1 is MNHNS and CDR2 is SASEGT in the germline V gene. J gave up 7 bases and V 5 bases, and 10 bases lay outside the gene matches. The CDR3 extends over 14 amino acids. CDR3 coding DNA: TGTGCCAGCAGTTATACGACAGGGGCGCGGGAGCAGTACGTC. Its protein is CASSYTTGAREQYV.

V usage is TRBV5-1 and J usage is TRBJ2-1, with 8 bases matching TRBD2. After removal of 4 bases from V and 0 bases from J, the junction contained 9 bases not matched to a gene. CDR3 length: 17 residues. Germline V gene lookup returns CDR1 SGHRS and CDR2 YFSETQ. The CDR3 DNA reads as TGCGCCAGCAGCCCCAGACTGAGCGGGAGCTCCTACAATGAGCAGTTCTTC. Its protein is CASSPRLSGSSYNEQFF.

The V gene is TRBV28, the J gene TRBJ2-5, with 9 bases lining up with TRBD2. Per the germline V gene, CDR1 is MDHEN and CDR2 is SYDVKM. The CDR3 is 14 residues long. The V gene end was trimmed by 5 bases and the J gene end by 4 bases; junction bases not matched to a gene: 5. CDR3 DNA: TGTGCCAGCAGTAAGGGACTAGCTCTAGAGACCCAGTACTTC. Translating gives CASSKGLALETQYF.

The chain links TRBV6-1 to TRBJ2-7, with 8 bases fitting TRBD1. Losses at the gene ends were 6 bases for V and 2 bases for J; bases not matched to a gene: 9. Per germline, CDR1 MNHNS and CDR2 SASEGT. The CDR3 totals 15 residues. The CDR3 here is CASRATGEVTYEQYV. DNA for the CDR3: TGTGCCAGCAGAGCGACAGGGGAGGTTACCTACGAGCAGTACGTC.

The chain carries TRBV28 and TRBJ1-2; D is possibly TRBD1 (5 bases). V gave up 5 bases and J gave up 0 bases, with 13 bases separating them. From germline, CDR1 is MDHEN and CDR2 SYDVKM. This CDR3 is built from 15 residues. Written as DNA, the CDR3 is TGTGCCAGCAGTCCGGGACTGGAAGCTAACTATGGCTACACCTTC. The encoded protein is CASSPGLEANYGYTF.

This chain joins TRBV10-3 and TRBJ1-1, with 8 bases identical to TRBD1. CDR1 is ENHRY, CDR2 SYGVKD, per germline. The V segment lost 6 bases and the J segment 1 base; nucleotides outside the gene matches: 4. The CDR3 totals 14 residues. The CDR3 coding sequence is TGTGCCATCAGACCAGGGGGCGCGAACACTGAAGCTTTCTTT. It translates to CAIRPGGANTEAFF.

The CDR3 sequence is CASSLAQGGGEQFF. The DNA for the CDR3 is TGTGCCAGCAGCTTAGCGCAGGGCGGGGGTGAGCAGTTCTTC. The chain carries TRBV7-2 and TRBJ2-1; 7 bases are a match to TRBD2. The CDR3 is 14 amino acids. Trimming took 0 bases from V and 9 from J; bases not matched to a gene: 5. Germline CDR1 SGHTA, CDR2 FQGNSA.